The rows below give T cell receptor beta chains drawn from one sample of a study of T-cell memory formation after mild COVID-19. TCRdb analysed the 5' RACE reads with MiXCR anew, one entry per CDR3 protein. The sample records 450,000 to 650,000 distinct CDR3 sequences, about 20% being singletons. The sequencing input was PBMCs or a T cell subset sorted from them (not recorded which). Source of these receptors: an adult woman who had mild COVID-19 (a few samples of this study predate the infection). Cell type and time point are not known. Each CDR3 is given with its conserved first and last residue. A D gene is named only where the DNA matches it firmly. Some rows mark clone size as missing; the rest say once, few, many or name a class of expanded clone.

cdr3_nt cdr3_aa j_call d_call clone_size v_call
TGTGCCAGCAGCCGAGGGACTAGCTGGGCCGGGGAGCTGTTTTTT CASSRGTSWAGELFF TRBJ2-2 TRBD2 many TRBV4-2
TGTGCCAGCAGCCAAGATACGGGGGGGCCCTCAACTCAGTTCTTC CASSQDTGGPSTQFF TRBJ2-1 TRBD2 . TRBV3-1
TGTGCCAGCAGCCTTTCCGCGTTAGAGACCCAGTACTTC CASSLSALETQYF TRBJ2-5 . few TRBV7-3
TGTGCCAGCTCACTATTCCTCGGCACAGATACGCAGTATTTT CASSLFLGTDTQYF TRBJ2-3 . few TRBV18
TGTGCTAGTGGTTTGGTACTCGGGACAGACAACACTGAAGCTTTCTTT CASGLVLGTDNTEAFF TRBJ1-1 TRBD1 . TRBV12-5
TGTGCCAGCAGCGTAGGACTGGGGGACGGACCAATTTTT CASSVGLGDGPIF TRBJ1-4 . . TRBV9
TGTGCCAGCAGTTCGAGTAGCGGGATGTATAGGTCCTACGAGCAGTACTTC CASSSSSGMYRSYEQYF TRBJ2-7 TRBD2 . TRBV12-3/TRBV12-4
TGTGCCAGTAGTCCAGGACTTAATGGGGAGACCCAGTACTTC CASSPGLNGETQYF TRBJ2-5 . . TRBV19
TGTGCCAGCAGCTCCCCAGCGGGAAGTGGGAATGAGCAGTTCTTC CASSSPAGSGNEQFF TRBJ2-1 TRBD2 . TRBV7-2
TGTGCCAGCAGTTTTAGTCTGTACGAGCAGTACTTC CASSFSLYEQYF TRBJ2-7 . . TRBV12-3/TRBV12-4
TGTGCCAGCAGCCGACAGGGGCCAGGGTTCGGCGAGCAGTACTTC CASSRQGPGFGEQYF TRBJ2-7 TRBD1 . TRBV6-5
TGTGCCAGCAGTTACTCCCCCGATCAGCCCCAGCATTTT CASSYSPDQPQHF TRBJ1-5 . few TRBV6-5
TGTGCCAGCAGTTACGGGTTGGGTAACGAGCAGTACTTC CASSYGLGNEQYF TRBJ2-7 . many TRBV6-5
TGTGCCAGTAGTATGGTAGGAGGAAACACCATATATTTT CASSMVGGNTIYF TRBJ1-3 . few TRBV19
TGCGCCAGCAGCCCGGACCGGGGCCTGGGCACAGATACGCAGTATTTT CASSPDRGLGTDTQYF TRBJ2-3 . . TRBV4-1
TGTGCCAGCAGCATTATGTCCCGGGACGGCTATGGCTACACCTTC CASSIMSRDGYGYTF TRBJ1-2 . . TRBV7-9
TGTGCCAGCAGCGCGGACAGGGGAGTAGGTGAAAAACTGTTTTTT CASSADRGVGEKLFF TRBJ1-4 TRBD1 . TRBV9
TGTGCCACCAGTGATTCGATTGACTCCCTCCAAGAGACCCAGTACTTC CATSDSIDSLQETQYF TRBJ2-5 . . TRBV24-1
TGTGCCAGCAGCTATCCTAAGATCTTC CASSYPKIF TRBJ2-1 . few TRBV7-9
TGTGCCAGCAGCTTAAAGGCTTCGTGGTTTGCCGGGGAGCTGTTTTTT CASSLKASWFAGELFF TRBJ2-2 . . TRBV7-2
TGTGCCAGCGCCCGGACAGGGGAAAAACTGTTTTTT CASARTGEKLFF TRBJ1-4 TRBD1 . TRBV7-2
TGCGCCAGCAGCCGCCGACAGGGGGACTATGGCTACACCTTC CASSRRQGDYGYTF TRBJ1-2 TRBD1 few TRBV4-1
TGCAGCGTCCCAGAGGGGGGGGACGAGCAGTACTTC CSVPEGGDEQYF TRBJ2-7 . . TRBV29-1
TGTGCCAGCACATCTCTGGAAAAACTGTTTTTT CASTSLEKLFF TRBJ1-4 . few TRBV6-1
TGTGCCAGCAGCCTCCAACTAGCGGGAGGGGTAGATACGCAGTATTTT CASSLQLAGGVDTQYF TRBJ2-3 TRBD2 . TRBV9
TGTGCCAGCAGTTTAGAACATAAGAAAGGGTACGAGCAGTACTTC CASSLEHKKGYEQYF TRBJ2-7 . . TRBV12-3/TRBV12-4
TGTGCCAGCAGCTTAACTGCCTACAATGAGCAGTTCTTC CASSLTAYNEQFF TRBJ2-1 . many TRBV7-3
TGTGCCAGCAGCTCGGGGGTCTACCAGAGAGAATCCCAGTACTTC CASSSGVYQRESQYF TRBJ2-5 . . TRBV7-9
TGTGCCACCAGTGATCGGACTAGCGGGAGTGTCAATGAGCAGTTCTTC CATSDRTSGSVNEQFF TRBJ2-1 TRBD2 . TRBV24-1